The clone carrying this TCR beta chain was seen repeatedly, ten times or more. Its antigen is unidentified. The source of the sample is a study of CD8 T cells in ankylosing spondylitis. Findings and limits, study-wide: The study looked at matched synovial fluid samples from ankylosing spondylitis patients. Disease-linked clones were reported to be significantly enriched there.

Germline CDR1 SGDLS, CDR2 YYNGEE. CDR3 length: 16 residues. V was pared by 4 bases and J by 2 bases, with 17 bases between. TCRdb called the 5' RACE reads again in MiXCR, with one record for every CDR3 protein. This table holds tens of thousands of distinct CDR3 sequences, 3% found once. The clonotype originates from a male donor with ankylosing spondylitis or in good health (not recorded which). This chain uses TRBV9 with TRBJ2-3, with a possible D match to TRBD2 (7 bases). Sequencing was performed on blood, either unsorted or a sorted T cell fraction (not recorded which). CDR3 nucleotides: TGTGCCAGCAGCTTCAGCTCGGGGGGCCTCACAGATACGCAGTATTTT. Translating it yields CASSFSSGGLTDTQYF.